This TCR beta chain was obtained from a study of tumour-infiltrating T cells in Burkitt lymphoma. Study-wide background: Repertoire clonality predicted overall and progression-free survival.

Germline V gene sequence: CDR1 MNHNS, CDR2 SASEGT. V was clipped by 6 bases and J by 6 bases; unmatched bases: 11. This CDR3 contains 15 residues. Profiled with immunoSEQ multiplex PCR; TCRdb holds only in-frame clones, not every one. The table has a few thousand clones, roughly 78% seen once. V is TRBV6-1 and J is TRBJ2-5, with 9 bases identical to TRBD2. Sequenced: tumor tissue. The receptor's source is a human donor with diffuse large B-cell lymphoma. This CDR3 is CASSSRASGKKTQYF. DNA of the CDR3: TGTGCCAGCAGCTCGCGGGCTAGCGGGAAGAAGACCCAGTACTTC.